These T cell receptor beta chains were read from a single sample in a study of molecular identifiers for immune sequencing clone quantification. TCRdb reanalysed the PCR reads using MiXCR and keeps one entry per CDR3 protein. The sample contains about 640,000 distinct CDR3 sequences, 15% to 20% of which appear only once. Sequenced sample: naive CD8+ T cells from blood, with Jurkat cell RNA spiked in. The receptors stem from a human donor in good health. Some libraries in this study had Jurkat cell RNA spiked in. CDR3s include the opening cysteine and the closing phenylalanine or tryptophan. The D gene is left open where the match is weak. Clone size is shown for a subset of rows, as once, few, many or a class of expanded clone.

j_call | d_call | v_call | clone_size | cdr3_aa | cdr3_nt
TRBJ2-1 | TRBD1 | TRBV11-2 | few | CASSSAPIGTGKVNEQFF | TGTGCCAGCAGCTCAGCCCCGATCGGGACAGGGAAAGTCAATGAGCAGTTCTTC
TRBJ2-3 | . | TRBV3-1 | many | CASSQGQTTDTQYF | TGTGCCAGCAGCCAAGGACAGACCACAGATACGCAGTATTTT
TRBJ1-1 | . | TRBV30 | many | CAWRRGLATEAFF | TGTGCCTGGAGGAGGGGGTTGGCCACTGAAGCTTTCTTT
TRBJ1-5 | TRBD1 | TRBV19 | many | CASSIGDRSNQPQHF | TGTGCCAGTAGTATAGGGGACAGAAGCAATCAGCCCCAGCATTTT
TRBJ2-3 | TRBD2 | TRBV30 | many | CAWSEAGEVLLADTQYF | TGTGCCTGGAGTGAAGCGGGAGAAGTCTTACTCGCAGATACGCAGTATTTT
TRBJ2-7 | TRBD1 | TRBV4-2 | few | CASSPYTGTGGYEQYF | TGTGCCAGCAGCCCTTATACTGGGACAGGAGGCTACGAGCAGTACTTC
TRBJ2-1 | TRBD2 | TRBV12-3/TRBV12-4 | . | CASSPKPGLATERNNEQFF | TGTGCCAGCAGCCCCAAACCGGGACTAGCGACTGAACGAAACAATGAGCAGTTCTTC
TRBJ1-2 | . | TRBV28 | once | CVINLHSGEKNYGYTF | TGTGTCATCAACCTCCATTCAGGGGAAAAGAACTATGGCTACACCTTC
TRBJ1-1 | . | TRBV5-5 | . | CASSWTDKMNTEAFF | TGTGCCAGCAGTTGGACAGATAAAATGAACACTGAAGCTTTCTTT
TRBJ1-2 | . | TRBV11-2 | few | CASSITGRGNYGYTF | TGTGCCAGCAGCATCACAGGGAGGGGAAACTATGGCTACACCTTC
TRBJ1-1 | . | TRBV14 | many | CASSLYSGRVNTEAFF | TGTGCCAGCAGCCTATATTCGGGACGAGTCAACACTGAAGCTTTCTTT
TRBJ2-5 | . | TRBV30 | many | CAWSDNQETQYF | TGTGCCTGGAGTGACAACCAAGAGACCCAGTACTTC
TRBJ1-4 | . | TRBV15 | few | CATSRDQVDGRKEKLFF | TGTGCCACCAGCAGAGATCAGGTGGACGGGCGAAAGGAAAAACTGTTTTTT
TRBJ2-7 | . | TRBV11-2 | few | CASSLVAGEDEQYF | TGTGCCAGCAGCTTAGTGGCAGGGGAGGACGAGCAGTACTTC
TRBJ2-7 | . | TRBV3-1 | . | CASSSERLSYEQYF | TGTGCCAGCAGCTCTGAGCGCCTCTCCTACGAGCAGTACTTC
TRBJ2-3 | . | TRBV6-5 | many | CASSYSEGGRGDTQYF | TGTGCCAGCAGTTACTCGGAAGGCGGCCGGGGAGATACGCAGTATTTT
TRBJ2-1 | TRBD2 | TRBV30 | . | CAWSTRGVGDNEQFF | TGTGCCTGGAGTACCCGGGGGGTAGGGGACAATGAGCAGTTCTTC
TRBJ2-7 | TRBD1 | TRBV12-3/TRBV12-4 | many | CASSWTGEGHEQYF | TGTGCCAGCAGTTGGACAGGGGAAGGGCACGAGCAGTACTTC
TRBJ1-1 | TRBD1 | TRBV5-1 | many | CASSLAGTAYTEAFF | TGCGCCAGCAGCTTGGCCGGGACAGCTTACACTGAAGCTTTCTTT
TRBJ2-5 | TRBD2 | TRBV20-1 | many | CSASRSGDGETQYF | TGCAGTGCTAGCCGAAGCGGGGACGGGGAGACCCAGTACTTC
TRBJ1-1 | . | TRBV19 | few | CASSIVHHNTEAFF | TGTGCCAGTAGTATAGTTCACCATAACACTGAAGCTTTCTTT
TRBJ1-5 | . | TRBV6-2/TRBV6-3 | many | CASSYLGSSQPQHF | TGTGCCAGCAGTTATCTGGGGTCCAGTCAGCCCCAGCATTTT
TRBJ2-4 | TRBD1 | TRBV13 | many | CASSPDRGQYIQYF | TGTGCCAGCAGCCCCGACAGGGGGCAGTACATTCAGTACTTC
TRBJ1-1 | . | TRBV13 | few | CASSYRVSEGPNTEAFF | TGTGCCAGCAGCTACAGGGTCTCTGAGGGCCCAAACACTGAAGCTTTCTTT
TRBJ1-1 | . | TRBV7-2 | many | CASSSRRVEAFF | TGTGCCAGCAGCTCCCGGAGGGTTGAAGCTTTCTTT
TRBJ2-7 | TRBD2 | TRBV6-2/TRBV6-3 | few | CASSYSTGTSAYEQYF | TGTGCCAGCAGTTACTCGACGGGGACTAGCGCCTACGAGCAGTACTTC
TRBJ2-6 | . | TRBV19 | many | CASSILPQGGILSGANVLTF | TGTGCCAGTAGTATCCTCCCCCAGGGGGGGATATTATCTGGGGCCAACGTCCTGACTTTC